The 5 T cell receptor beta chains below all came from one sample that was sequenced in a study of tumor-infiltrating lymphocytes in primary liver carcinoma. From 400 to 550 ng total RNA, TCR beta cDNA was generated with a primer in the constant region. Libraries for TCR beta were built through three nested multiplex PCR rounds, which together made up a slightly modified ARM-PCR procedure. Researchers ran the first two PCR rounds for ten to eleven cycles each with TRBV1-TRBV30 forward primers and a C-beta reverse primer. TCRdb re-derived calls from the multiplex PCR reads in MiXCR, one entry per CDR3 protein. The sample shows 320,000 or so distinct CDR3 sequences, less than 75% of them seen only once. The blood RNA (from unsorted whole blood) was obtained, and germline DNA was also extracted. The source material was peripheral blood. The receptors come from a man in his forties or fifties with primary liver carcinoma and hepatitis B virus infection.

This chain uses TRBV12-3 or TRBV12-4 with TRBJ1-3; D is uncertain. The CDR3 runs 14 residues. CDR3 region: CTNSFSGSGNTIYF. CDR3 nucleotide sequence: TGTACCAACAGTTTTTCCGGCTCTGGAAACACCATATATTTT.

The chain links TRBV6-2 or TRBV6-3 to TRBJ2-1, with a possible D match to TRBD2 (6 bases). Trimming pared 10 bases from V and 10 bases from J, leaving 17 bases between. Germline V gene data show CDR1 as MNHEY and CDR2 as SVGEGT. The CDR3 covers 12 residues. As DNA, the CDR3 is TGTGCCAACAGCCGGAGGGCCCCCGAGCAGTTCTTC. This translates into CANSRRAPEQFF.

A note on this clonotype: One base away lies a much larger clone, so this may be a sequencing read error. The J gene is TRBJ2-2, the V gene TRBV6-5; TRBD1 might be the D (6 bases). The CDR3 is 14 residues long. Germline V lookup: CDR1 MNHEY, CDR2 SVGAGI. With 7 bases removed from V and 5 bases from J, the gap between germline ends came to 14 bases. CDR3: CASNDRFTTGELFF. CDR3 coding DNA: TGTGCCAGCAACGACAGGTTCACGACCGGGGAGCTGTTTTTT.

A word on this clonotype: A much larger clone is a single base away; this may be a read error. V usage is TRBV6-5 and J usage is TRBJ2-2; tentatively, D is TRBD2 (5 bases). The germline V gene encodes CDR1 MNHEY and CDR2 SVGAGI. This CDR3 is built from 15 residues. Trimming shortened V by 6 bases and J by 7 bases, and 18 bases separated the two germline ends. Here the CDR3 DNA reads TGTGCCAGCAGCCGACGGGGAGATTCTAACGGGGAGCTGTTTTTT. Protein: CASSRRGDSNGELFF.

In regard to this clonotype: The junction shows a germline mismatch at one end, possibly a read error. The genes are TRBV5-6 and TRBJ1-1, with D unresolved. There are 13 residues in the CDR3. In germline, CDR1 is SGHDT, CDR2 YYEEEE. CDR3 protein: CTSSFQENTEAFF. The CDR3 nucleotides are TGTACCAGCAGCTTCCAAGAGAACACTGAAGCTTTCTTT.